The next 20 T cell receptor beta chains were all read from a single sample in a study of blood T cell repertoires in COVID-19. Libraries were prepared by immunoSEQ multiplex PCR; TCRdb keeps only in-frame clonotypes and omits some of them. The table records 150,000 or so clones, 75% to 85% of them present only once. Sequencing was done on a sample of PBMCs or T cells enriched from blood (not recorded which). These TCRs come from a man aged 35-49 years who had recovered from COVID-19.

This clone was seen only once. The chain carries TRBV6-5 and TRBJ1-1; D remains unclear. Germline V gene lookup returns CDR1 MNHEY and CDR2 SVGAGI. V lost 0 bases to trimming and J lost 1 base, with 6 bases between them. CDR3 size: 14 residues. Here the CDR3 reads CASSYSRENTEAFF. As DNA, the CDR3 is TGTGCCAGCAGTTACTCTCGGGAGAACACTGAAGCTTTCTTT.

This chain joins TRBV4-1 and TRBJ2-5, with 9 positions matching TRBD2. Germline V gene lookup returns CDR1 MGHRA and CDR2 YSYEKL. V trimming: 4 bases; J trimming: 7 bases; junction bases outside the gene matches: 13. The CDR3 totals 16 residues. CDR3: CASSPHGSGGLGTQYF. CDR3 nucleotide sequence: TGCGCCAGCAGCCCTCATGGGAGCGGGGGGCTAGGGACCCAGTACTTC.

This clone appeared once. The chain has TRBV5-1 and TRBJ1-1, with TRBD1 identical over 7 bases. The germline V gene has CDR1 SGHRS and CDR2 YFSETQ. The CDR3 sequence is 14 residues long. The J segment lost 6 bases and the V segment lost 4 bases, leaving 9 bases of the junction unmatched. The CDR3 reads CASSGGGEGPEAFF. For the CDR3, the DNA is TGCGCCAGCAGCGGAGGGGGCGAAGGTCCTGAAGCTTTCTTT.

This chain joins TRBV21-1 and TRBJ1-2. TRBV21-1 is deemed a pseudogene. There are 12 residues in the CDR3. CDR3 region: CASSNPSYGYTF. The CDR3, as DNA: TGTGCCAGCAGCAACCCTAGCTATGGCTACACCTTC.

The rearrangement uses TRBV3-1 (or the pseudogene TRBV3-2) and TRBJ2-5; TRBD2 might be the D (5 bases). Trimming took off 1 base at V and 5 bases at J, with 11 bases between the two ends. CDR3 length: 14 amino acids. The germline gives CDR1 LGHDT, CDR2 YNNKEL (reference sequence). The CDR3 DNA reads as TGTGCCAGCAGCCAAGTCCGGGGAATGGAGACCCAGTACTTC. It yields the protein CASSQVRGMETQYF.

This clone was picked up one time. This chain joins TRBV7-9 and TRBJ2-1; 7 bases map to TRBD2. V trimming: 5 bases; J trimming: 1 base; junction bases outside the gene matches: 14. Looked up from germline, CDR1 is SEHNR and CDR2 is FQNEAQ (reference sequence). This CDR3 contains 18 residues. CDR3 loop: CASSRTQTAGESYNEQFF. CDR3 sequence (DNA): TGTGCCAGCAGCCGGACTCAAACGGCGGGGGAGTCCTACAATGAGCAGTTCTTC.

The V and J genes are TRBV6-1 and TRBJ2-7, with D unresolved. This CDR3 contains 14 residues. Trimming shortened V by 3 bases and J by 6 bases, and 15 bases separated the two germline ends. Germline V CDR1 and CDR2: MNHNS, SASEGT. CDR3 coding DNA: TGTGCCAGCAGTGAGTTACCCGGGTCTCTCGAGCAGTACGTC. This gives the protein CASSELPGSLEQYV.

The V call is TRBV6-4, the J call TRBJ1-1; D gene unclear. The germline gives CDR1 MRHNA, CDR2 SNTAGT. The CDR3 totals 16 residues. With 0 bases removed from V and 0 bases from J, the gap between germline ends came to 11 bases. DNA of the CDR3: TGTGCCAGCAGTGACTCAGTGACACCCATGAACACTGAAGCTTTCTTT. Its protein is CASSDSVTPMNTEAFF.

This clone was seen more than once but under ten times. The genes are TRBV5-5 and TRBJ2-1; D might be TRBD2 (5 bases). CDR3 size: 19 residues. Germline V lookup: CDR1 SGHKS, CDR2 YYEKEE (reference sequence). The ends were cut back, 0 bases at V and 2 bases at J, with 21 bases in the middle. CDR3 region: CASSLGVGSTSRTYNEQFF. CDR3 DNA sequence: TGTGCCAGCAGCTTGGGTGTAGGGTCCACTAGTAGAACCTACAATGAGCAGTTCTTC.

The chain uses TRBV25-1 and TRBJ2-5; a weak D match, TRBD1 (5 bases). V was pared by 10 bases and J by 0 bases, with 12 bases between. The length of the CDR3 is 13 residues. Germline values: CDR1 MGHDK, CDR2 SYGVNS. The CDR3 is CATTEQDQETQYF. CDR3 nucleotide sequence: TGTGCCACCACGGAACAGGACCAAGAGACCCAGTACTTC.

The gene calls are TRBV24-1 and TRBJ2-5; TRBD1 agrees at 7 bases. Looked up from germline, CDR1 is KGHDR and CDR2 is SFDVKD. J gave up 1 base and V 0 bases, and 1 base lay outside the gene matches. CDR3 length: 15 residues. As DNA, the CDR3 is TGTGCCACCAGTGATTTGGGGACAGTCCAAGAGACCCAGTACTTC. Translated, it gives CATSDLGTVQETQYF.

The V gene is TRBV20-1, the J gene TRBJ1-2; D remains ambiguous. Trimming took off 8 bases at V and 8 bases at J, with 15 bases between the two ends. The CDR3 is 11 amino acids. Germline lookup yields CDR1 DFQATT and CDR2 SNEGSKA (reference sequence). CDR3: CSYPRRLGYTF. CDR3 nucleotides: TGCAGTTACCCACGGCGGCTGGGCTACACCTTC.

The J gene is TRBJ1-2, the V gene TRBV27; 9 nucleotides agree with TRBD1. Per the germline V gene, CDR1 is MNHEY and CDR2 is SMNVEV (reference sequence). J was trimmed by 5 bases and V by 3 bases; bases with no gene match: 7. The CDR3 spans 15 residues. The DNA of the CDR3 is TGTGCCAGCAGTTTGGCCGGGACAGGGACGTATGGCTACACCTTC. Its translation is CASSLAGTGTYGYTF.

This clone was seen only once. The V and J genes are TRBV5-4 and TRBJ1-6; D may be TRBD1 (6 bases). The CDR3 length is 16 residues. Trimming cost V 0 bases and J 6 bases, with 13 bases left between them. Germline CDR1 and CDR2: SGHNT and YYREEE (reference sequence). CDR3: CASSLGIGTTNSPLHF. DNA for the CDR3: TGTGCCAGCAGCTTGGGGATCGGGACAACTAATTCACCCCTCCACTTT.

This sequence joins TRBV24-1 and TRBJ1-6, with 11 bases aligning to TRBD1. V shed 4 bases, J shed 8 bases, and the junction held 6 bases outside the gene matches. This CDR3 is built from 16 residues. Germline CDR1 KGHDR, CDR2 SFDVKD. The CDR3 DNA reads TGTGCCACCAGTGAACGAGGACAGGGGGCGGATTCACCCCTCCACTTT. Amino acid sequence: CATSERGQGADSPLHF.

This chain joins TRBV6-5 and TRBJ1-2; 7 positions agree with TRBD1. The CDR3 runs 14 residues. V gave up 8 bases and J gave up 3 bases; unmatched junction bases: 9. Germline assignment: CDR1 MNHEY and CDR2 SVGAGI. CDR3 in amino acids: CASRTGTVYYGYTF. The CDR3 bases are TGTGCCAGCCGCACCGGGACAGTTTACTATGGCTACACCTTC.

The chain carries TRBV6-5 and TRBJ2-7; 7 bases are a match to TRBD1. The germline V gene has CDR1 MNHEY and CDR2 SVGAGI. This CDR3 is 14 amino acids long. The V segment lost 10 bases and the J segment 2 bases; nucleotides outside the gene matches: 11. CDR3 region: CATADYRGPYEQYF. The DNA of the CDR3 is TGTGCCACAGCGGATTACAGGGGTCCCTACGAGCAGTACTTC.

The CDR3 loop reads CASTRQRDTGELFF. For the CDR3, the DNA is TGTGCCAGCACTCGGCAGCGCGACACCGGGGAGCTGTTTTTT. This rearrangement joins TRBV19 to TRBJ2-2; unclear D gene. This CDR3 is 14 amino acids long. V lost 9 bases to trimming and J lost 3 bases, with 14 bases between them. Germline loops: CDR1 LNHDA, CDR2 SQIVND (reference sequence).

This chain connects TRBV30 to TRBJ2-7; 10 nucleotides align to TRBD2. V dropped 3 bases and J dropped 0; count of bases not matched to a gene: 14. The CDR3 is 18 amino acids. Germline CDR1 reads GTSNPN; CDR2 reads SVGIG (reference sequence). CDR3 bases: TGTGCCTGGAGCGGATTTGAGAGAAGCGGGGGGGCCTCCTACGAGCAGTACTTC. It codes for CAWSGFERSGGASYEQYF.

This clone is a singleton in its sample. CDR3 protein: CASSLSSKGGNSPLHF. DNA of the CDR3: TGTGCCAGCAGCTTAAGCTCCAAAGGAGGGAATTCACCCCTCCACTTT. The chain is built from TRBV7-8 and TRBJ1-6; D ambiguous. V lost 2 bases, J lost 7 bases, and 15 bases lay in between. The CDR3 consists of 16 residues. Germline V gene lookup returns CDR1 SGHVS and CDR2 FQNEAQ.